This T cell receptor (beta chain) was identified during a study of blood T cell repertoires in COVID-19. Overall study context: The samples span acute and convalescent COVID-19 from the United States, Italy and Spain. Nucleic acid was either cDNA or gDNA, and it came from T cells, B-cell-depleted T cells, or PBMCs.

V gave up 3 bases and J gave up 6 bases; unmatched junction bases: 5. Looked up from germline, CDR1 is KGHSH and CDR2 is LQKENI. The length of the CDR3 is 13 residues. How the authors handled the data: Counts of nucleated cells, estimated from reference gene primer amplification, were obtained. The protocol was immunoSEQ multiplex PCR, while the TCRdb copy is restricted to in-frame clones and leaves out a portion. The V and J calls and clone size come from that table; D and trimming were worked out from the DNA. The sample lists 350,000 to 450,000 clones, 70% to 90% occurring once. Sequencing input: peripheral blood. The sequence was collected from a woman aged 60 to 75 with COVID-19, enrolled during active disease. The chain employs TRBV18 and TRBJ2-7, with 7 positions matching TRBD1. This CDR3 is CASSPRTGVEQYF. DNA of the CDR3: TGTGCCAGCTCACCGCGCACAGGGGTCGAGCAGTACTTC.